These 28 T cell receptor beta chains share one sample of origin, sequenced in a study of blood T cell repertoires in COVID-19. Sequencing was performed with immunoSEQ multiplex PCR; in TCRdb, only in-frame clones are kept and a portion is missing. The table shows around 180,000 clones, with around 87% occurring only once. Input material: peripheral blood. The receptors stem from a man aged 35-49 years with active or convalescent COVID-19.

The chain carries TRBV27 and TRBJ2-3; TRBD2 agrees at 12 bases. Germline CDR1 reads MNHEY; CDR2 reads SMNVEV (reference sequence). With 6 bases clipped from V and 1 base from J, the junction kept 8 bases outside the gene matches. This CDR3 is built from 17 residues. Here the CDR3 DNA reads TGTGCCAGCAGAGGCCACCTAGCGGGGGGGGGCACAGATACGCAGTATTTT. This encodes CASRGHLAGGGTDTQYF.

The chain joins TRBV18 to TRBJ1-1; TRBD1 agrees at 7 bases. The CDR3 consists of 15 residues. Germline V lookup: CDR1 KGHSH, CDR2 LQKENI. Trimming at V came to 5 bases and at J to 2 bases, leaving 8 bases not matched to a gene. CDR3: CASSVTGTVNTEAFF. The CDR3 nucleotides are TGTGCCAGCTCAGTGACAGGGACGGTAAACACTGAAGCTTTCTTT.

The rearrangement links TRBV30 to TRBJ2-1; 11 nucleotides line up with TRBD2. This CDR3 has 17 amino acids. Looked up from germline, CDR1 is GTSNPN and CDR2 is SVGIG (reference sequence). Trimming removed 0 bases from V and 3 bases from J; junction bases left unmatched: 7. The CDR3 DNA reads as TGTGCCTGGAGTGTTTTGACTAGCGGGGAGTACTACAATGAGCAGTTCTTC. The encoded protein is CAWSVLTSGEYYNEQFF.

The rearrangement uses TRBV5-4 and TRBJ1-1, with a possible D match to TRBD1 (5 bases). The CDR3 totals 14 residues. Trimming stripped 4 bases from V and 3 bases from J, with 13 bases between. Per the germline V gene, CDR1 is SGHNT and CDR2 is YYREEE (reference sequence). CDR3 amino acids: CASSARGWDTEAFF. The CDR3 nucleotides are TGTGCCAGCAGCGCCCGGGGGTGGGACACTGAAGCTTTCTTT.

The chain joins TRBV19 to TRBJ2-3, with D maybe TRBD1 (6 bases). Germline V gene sequence: CDR1 LNHDA, CDR2 SQIVND (reference sequence). V was shortened by 1 base and J by 4 bases, with 15 bases between the two germline ends. The CDR3 has 16 residues. The CDR3 spells CASSIVRGEGSDTQYF. DNA of the CDR3: TGTGCCAGTAGTATAGTCAGGGGCGAGGGGTCAGATACGCAGTATTTT.

Comments on this clone: Other DNA variants within this sample encode the same CDR3. The chain combines TRBV9 with TRBJ2-1; 11 bases align to TRBD2. The CDR3 runs 15 residues. V lost 0 bases and J lost 4; bases outside the gene matches: 0. Germline CDR1 is SGDLS and CDR2 is YYNGEE. The CDR3 protein is CASSVGTSGYNEQFF. In DNA, the CDR3 is TGTGCCAGCAGCGTAGGGACTAGCGGGTACAATGAGCAGTTCTTC.

The chain recombines TRBV4-3 with TRBJ2-2; TRBD2 aligns across 9 bases. V lost 1 base to trimming and J lost 4 bases; unmatched junction nucleotides: 7. CDR3 length equals 17 residues. The germline CDR1 and CDR2 sequences are LGHNA and YSLEER. DNA of the CDR3: TGCGCCAGCAGCCAAGGGGGAGCGGGGGGCCCCACCGGGGAGCTGTTTTTT. Translation: CASSQGGAGGPTGELFF.

The rearrangement links TRBV2 to TRBJ2-2; the D gene is possibly TRBD2 (6 bases). V was pared by 4 bases and J by 1 base, with 13 bases between. The CDR3 totals 16 residues. The germline V gene encodes CDR1 SNHLY and CDR2 FYNNEI. The CDR3 DNA is TGTGCCAGCAGTGCCGGTGGAGGGTGGAACACCGGGGAGCTGTTTTTT. It encodes CASSAGGGWNTGELFF.

J is TRBJ2-5 and V is TRBV3-1 (or the pseudogene TRBV3-2); TRBD1 is a possible D gene (6 bases). Trimming left V 4 bases short and J 7 bases short, with 10 bases between. Germline V lookup: CDR1 LGHDT, CDR2 YNNKEL (reference sequence). The CDR3 loop spans 12 amino acids. The CDR3 reads CASSPGDGTQYF. The CDR3 DNA is TGTGCCAGCAGCCCAGGGGACGGGACCCAGTACTTC.

The V call is TRBV12-3 or TRBV12-4, the J call TRBJ1-3; tentative D call: TRBD1 (5 bases). This CDR3 region has 13 residues. V shed 3 bases and J shed 8 bases, with 11 bases lying between them. The CDR3 loop is CASSFQGPDTIYF. CDR3 nucleotide sequence: TGTGCCAGCAGTTTTCAGGGCCCGGACACCATATATTTT.

The chain couples TRBV7-2 to TRBJ2-7; TRBD1 agrees at 9 bases. The CDR3 totals 16 residues. Germline CDR1 and CDR2: SGHTA and FQGNSA. V lost 1 base, J lost 2 bases, and 6 bases stayed unmatched. As DNA, the CDR3 is TGTGCCAGCAGCTTAGACTCGGGACAGGGTACCTACGAGCAGTACTTC. Amino acids: CASSLDSGQGTYEQYF.

This rearrangement joins TRBV5-4 to TRBJ1-2; a possible D gene is TRBD1 (6 bases). This CDR3 spans 15 amino acids. Germline CDR1 reads SGHNT; CDR2 reads YYREEE (reference sequence). Between the trimmed V and J ends, which lost 3 bases and 7 bases, there was a span of 19 bases. CDR3 sequence reads: CASSSQPQGQSGYTF. The CDR3 nucleotides read TGTGCCAGCAGCTCCCAACCACAGGGTCAATCTGGCTACACCTTC.

This clone was observed once. J is TRBJ2-7 and V is TRBV5-1; possibly TRBD2 for D (5 bases). The CDR3 loop spans 13 amino acids. Trimming took 4 bases from V and 6 from J, leaving 14 bases between them. The germline gives CDR1 SGHRS, CDR2 YFSETQ. For the CDR3, the DNA is TGCGCCAGCAGCGGCGGGTCCTTCGGCGAGCAGTACTTC. The encoded protein is CASSGGSFGEQYF.

CDR3 DNA sequence: TGTGCCAGCAGTCGAGGGGACAGGCGACCCTACGAGCAGTACTTC. Translating gives CASSRGDRRPYEQYF. The rearrangement uses TRBV6-2 or TRBV6-3 and TRBJ2-7; 8 positions match TRBD1. The germline CDR1 and CDR2 sequences are MNHEY and SVGEGT. The CDR3 runs to 15 residues. V shed 5 bases, J shed 2 bases, and the junction held 8 bases outside the gene matches.

The V and J genes are TRBV6-2 or TRBV6-3 and TRBJ1-1; D remains unclear. V was cut by 0 bases and J by 0 bases, with 11 bases left in between. CDR1 is MNHEY, CDR2 SVGEGT, per germline. The CDR3 is made up of 16 amino acids. Written as DNA, the CDR3 is TGTGCCAGCAGTTACTCGAAAGAGGCCCTGAACACTGAAGCTTTCTTT. Amino acids: CASSYSKEALNTEAFF.

Worth noting for this clone: An end of the junction does not agree with germline; a read error may underlie this. The V and J genes are TRBV7-7 and TRBJ2-2; TRBD1 agrees at 7 bases. Looked up from germline, CDR1 is SSHAT and CDR2 is FNYEAQ (reference sequence). The CDR3 has 15 residues. DNA of the CDR3: TGTGCTAGCAGTCCTTCGACAGGGCAAGGCGGGGAGCTGTTTTTT. Its protein product is CASSPSTGQGGELFF.

V and J are TRBV6-5 and TRBJ1-2, with 7 bases aligning to TRBD1. The CDR3 runs to 15 residues. CDR1 and CDR2 (germline): MNHEY, SVGAGI. The ends lost 8 bases at V and 1 base at J; junction bases unmatched: 10. The CDR3 region has the DNA TGTGCCAGCTATCAGACAGGGCGGAGTAACTATGGCTACACCTTC. This translates into CASYQTGRSNYGYTF.

J is TRBJ2-1 and V is TRBV29-1; 11 nucleotides line up with TRBD2. V shed 7 bases and J 7 bases; nucleotides not matched to a gene: 6. The CDR3 spans 13 residues. Germline V gene sequence: CDR1 SQVTM, CDR2 ANQGSEA. CDR3 loop: CSALAGGKNEQFF. CDR3 in DNA: TGCAGCGCCTTAGCGGGGGGGAAAAATGAGCAGTTCTTC.

The chain has TRBV7-9 and TRBJ1-6, with 9 bases aligning to TRBD1. Germline V lookup: CDR1 SEHNR, CDR2 FQNEAQ (reference sequence). V gave up 5 bases and J gave up 5 bases; unmatched junction bases: 4. The CDR3 has 15 amino acids. CDR3 loop: CASSRTGVDNSPLHF. CDR3 bases: TGTGCCAGCAGCAGGACAGGGGTCGATAATTCACCCCTCCACTTT.

The chain uses TRBV20-1 and TRBJ2-6; D uncertain. CDR1 DFQATT and CDR2 SNEGSKA come from the germline V gene (reference sequence). V was shortened by 3 bases and J by 2 bases, with 5 bases between the two germline ends. The CDR3 totals 13 residues. The chain's CDR3 is CSASLPGANVLTF. The CDR3 DNA sequence: TGCAGTGCTAGTCTCCCTGGGGCCAACGTCCTGACTTTC.

The rearrangement uses TRBV30 and TRBJ1-1; D unclear. V was cut by 2 bases and J by 11 bases, with 9 bases left in between. Germline V gene lookup returns CDR1 GTSNPN and CDR2 SVGIG (reference sequence). The CDR3 has 10 amino acids. CDR3 nucleotides: TGTGCCTGGAGTATGAATACTGCTTTCTTT. It is translated as CAWSMNTAFF.

In nucleotides, the CDR3 is TGTGCCAGCAGCGTAGGAGGGAATGGCTACACCTTC. This encodes CASSVGGNGYTF. The rearrangement joins TRBV9 to TRBJ1-2; D unclear. Trimming removed 0 bases at V and 6 bases at J, with 6 bases between. CDR1 and CDR2 (germline): SGDLS, YYNGEE. The CDR3 spans 12 residues.

This chain links TRBV7-9 with TRBJ2-1; TRBD2 is a possible D gene (7 bases). CDR1 and CDR2 (germline): SEHNR, FQNEAQ (reference sequence). The CDR3 has 16 amino acids. V shed 5 bases and J shed 9 bases, with 23 bases lying between them. This CDR3 is CASSPRLTGGSSEQFF. The CDR3 DNA is TGTGCCAGCAGCCCCCGTTTGACGGGGGGCAGCAGTGAGCAGTTCTTC.

The chain is built from TRBV5-6 and TRBJ2-7; 7 bases match TRBD1. J lost 0 bases, V lost 4 bases, and 7 bases had no gene match. The germline V gene encodes CDR1 SGHDT and CDR2 YYEEEE. The CDR3 has 15 amino acids. CDR3 region: CASSRWGQSSYEQYF. The CDR3 DNA follows: TGTGCCAGCAGCCGGTGGGGACAGAGCTCCTACGAGCAGTACTTC.

This chain connects TRBV2 to TRBJ2-1; tentatively, D is TRBD2 (5 bases). CDR3 length: 12 amino acids. From germline, CDR1 is SNHLY and CDR2 FYNNEI. The V end was cut by 7 bases, the J end by 5 bases, with 9 bases between. This chain's CDR3 is CASNLADNEQFF. CDR3 DNA sequence: TGTGCCAGCAATCTAGCAGACAATGAGCAGTTCTTC.

The rearrangement uses TRBV2 and TRBJ1-1; TRBD1 might be the D (5 bases). The CDR3 totals 15 residues. Trimming pared 0 bases from V and 0 bases from J, leaving 8 bases between. Germline V gives CDR1 SNHLY, CDR2 FYNNEI. CDR3 DNA sequence: TGTGCCAGCAGTGAAGCGGGACTAGTGAACACTGAAGCTTTCTTT. It translates to CASSEAGLVNTEAFF.

J is TRBJ2-1 and V is TRBV5-4, with D tentatively TRBD2 (6 bases). The V end lost 4 bases, the J end lost 0 bases, and 17 bases lay between the germline ends. The CDR3 covers 17 residues. CDR1 and CDR2 (germline): SGHNT, YYREEE (reference sequence). The CDR3 bases are TGTGCCAGCAGCCATCCCGGGACTCGGAGCTCCTACAATGAGCAGTTCTTC. It codes for CASSHPGTRSSYNEQFF.

The chain links TRBV9 to TRBJ2-7; 9 bases match TRBD1. J was trimmed by 0 bases and V by 3 bases; bases with no gene match: 4. This CDR3 is built from 15 residues. CDR1 and CDR2 from the germline V gene are SGDLS and YYNGEE. DNA for the CDR3: TGTGCCAGCAGCGGGTTACAGGGGGCCTCCTACGAGCAGTACTTC. Residues: CASSGLQGASYEQYF.